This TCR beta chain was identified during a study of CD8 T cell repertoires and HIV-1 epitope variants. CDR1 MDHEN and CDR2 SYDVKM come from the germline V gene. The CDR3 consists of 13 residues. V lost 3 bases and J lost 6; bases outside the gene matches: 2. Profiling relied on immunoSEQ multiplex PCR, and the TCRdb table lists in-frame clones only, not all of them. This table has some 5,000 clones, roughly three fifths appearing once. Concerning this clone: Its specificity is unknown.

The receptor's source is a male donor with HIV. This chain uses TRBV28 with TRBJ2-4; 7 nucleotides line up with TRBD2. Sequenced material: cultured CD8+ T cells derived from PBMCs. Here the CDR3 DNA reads TGTGCCAGCAGTTTGGGGGGGTTAAACATTCAGTACTTC. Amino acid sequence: CASSLGGLNIQYF.